The clone carrying this TCR beta chain turned up a few times. Its matching antigen is unknown. The treatment: roughly 10-day PBMC culture with coronavirus spike peptide pools or control peptides (ViraFEST assay). Cultured CD4+ T cell DNA was sequenced using the Oncomine TCR Beta short-read assay. TCRdb itself ran the PCR reads through MiXCR, one entry per CDR3 protein. This table has 11,000 to 15,000 distinct CDR3 sequences, 40% appearing once. This record comes from a study of vaccination and CD4 T cells after COVID-19. Background on the study: The post-vaccine samples came a median around 75 days after dose two (range 14 to 241). Each control culture was treated with a CEFX pool, an HIV-1 Nef pool, or no peptide.

This CDR3 is 14 amino acids long. Germline CDR1 is MNHNS and CDR2 is SASEGT. Deletions cut 1 base from V and 9 bases from J, with 13 bases between. The clonotype was recovered from a human donor who had recovered from COVID-19. The chain carries TRBV6-1 and TRBJ1-5; D remains ambiguous. Sequenced: CD4+ T cells from blood, cultured in vitro. The CDR3 nucleotides are TGTGCCAGCAGTGAAGGTGGCAGCCGGTGGCCCCAGCATTTT. Encoded protein: CASSEGGSRWPQHF.